The 16 T cell receptor beta chains below come from one sample, sequenced in a study of T cell responses to AZD1222 COVID-19 vaccine. This table comes from immunoSEQ multiplex PCR, and its TCRdb copy is limited to in-frame clones, with some not included. The data show 100,000 or so clones, around nine tenths seen once. The sequences come from peripheral blood, collected on day 0 of AZD1222 vaccination. These receptors all come from an adult in good health.

The rearrangement joins TRBV6-6 to TRBJ2-1; TRBD2 might be the D (6 bases). CDR1 is MNHNY and CDR2 is SVGAGI in the germline V gene (reference sequence). V lost 2 bases, J lost 9 bases, and 14 bases lay in between. The CDR3 spans 14 residues. CDR3 DNA: TGTGCCAGCAGTTACCTGCGGGGTAAGGGTGAGCAGTTCTTC. This sequence encodes CASSYLRGKGEQFF.

The rearrangement joins TRBV6-5 to TRBJ2-3, with 10 bases that match TRBD1. This CDR3 has 15 residues. The V segment lost 3 bases and the J segment 3 bases; nucleotides outside the gene matches: 3. Germline lookup yields CDR1 MNHEY and CDR2 SVGAGI. DNA of the CDR3: TGTGCCAGCAGTTATTGGGGACAGGGGACAGATACGCAGTATTTT. Translating gives CASSYWGQGTDTQYF.

The chain has TRBV18 and TRBJ2-7; D might be TRBD1 (6 bases). Germline-derived CDR1 and CDR2 are KGHSH and LQKENI. Trimming pared 2 bases from V and 2 bases from J, leaving 10 bases between. CDR3 length equals 14 residues. CDR3 sequence reads: CASSPWSGAYEQYF. The CDR3 coding sequence is TGTGCCAGCTCACCATGGTCAGGGGCCTACGAGCAGTACTTC.

The table lists this clone with a count of one. The rearrangement uses TRBV19 and TRBJ1-5; D not certain. The CDR3 runs 15 residues. CDR1 and CDR2 from the germline V gene are LNHDA and SQIVND (reference sequence). The V gene lost 4 bases and the J gene lost 3 bases, with 13 bases spanning the gap. CDR3 DNA: TGTGCCAGTAGTAGCTTCGGTCAAATCAATCAGCCCCAGCATTTT. This codes for CASSSFGQINQPQHF.

The DNA of the CDR3 is TGCGCCAGCAGCCAGAGGGCAAGTAACTATGGCTACACCTTC. As protein: CASSQRASNYGYTF. The chain uses TRBV4-1 and TRBJ1-2; D call uncertain. CDR3 size: 14 residues. Trimming took off 3 bases at V and 1 base at J, with 9 bases between the two ends. Looked up from germline, CDR1 is MGHRA and CDR2 is YSYEKL.

This clone occurred once. This chain uses TRBV3-1 (or the pseudogene TRBV3-2) with TRBJ2-1; 9 bases are a match to TRBD2. With V trimmed by 0 bases and J by 7 bases, 4 bases remained unmatched. From germline, CDR1 is LGHDT and CDR2 YNNKEL (reference sequence). The CDR3 loop spans 15 amino acids. The CDR3 protein is CASSQDAGGLNEQFF. In DNA form, the CDR3 reads TGTGCCAGCAGCCAAGATGCGGGGGGGCTTAATGAGCAGTTCTTC.

The V call is TRBV5-4, the J call TRBJ2-7; the D call may be TRBD1 or TRBD2 (5 bases each). The CDR3 has 13 residues. Germline V CDR1 and CDR2: SGHNT, YYREEE (reference sequence). V was clipped by 2 bases and J by 3 bases, with 9 bases between them. The CDR3 here is CASSFEGYYEQYF. DNA of the CDR3: TGTGCCAGCAGCTTTGAGGGGTACTACGAGCAGTACTTC.

The rearrangement links TRBV5-6 to TRBJ2-2; no clear D gene. This CDR3 comprises 16 residues. Germline CDR1 is SGHDT and CDR2 is YYEEEE. Deletions cut 0 bases from V and 3 bases from J, with 12 bases between. The CDR3 sequence: CASSLGGSSYTGELFF. CDR3 DNA sequence: TGTGCCAGCAGCTTGGGAGGCAGCTCATACACCGGGGAGCTGTTTTTT.

This chain uses TRBV4-3 with TRBJ1-1, with TRBD1 matching over 9 bases. With 0 bases clipped from V and 1 base from J, the junction kept 3 bases outside the gene matches. This CDR3 comprises 16 residues. Germline lookup yields CDR1 LGHNA and CDR2 YSLEER. The CDR3 DNA sequence: TGCGCCAGCAGCCAAGAAACAGGGGGCTGGAACACTGAAGCTTTCTTT. Translating it yields CASSQETGGWNTEAFF.

The chain couples TRBV7-3 to TRBJ2-1; TRBD2 agrees at 9 bases. The CDR3 is 15 amino acids. The V and J ends lost 5 bases and 6 bases, in that order; junction bases with no gene match: 8. Germline V gene data show CDR1 as SGHTA and CDR2 as FQGTGA. CDR3 sequence (DNA): TGTGCCAGCAGCCCCGGCGGGGGGGCTTCCAATGAGCAGTTCTTC. Protein product: CASSPGGGASNEQFF.

This chain joins TRBV19 and TRBJ1-2; possibly TRBD1 for D (5 bases). The germline CDR1 and CDR2 sequences are LNHDA and SQIVND (reference sequence). Trimming took 3 bases from V and 6 from J, leaving 11 bases between them. The CDR3 is 13 residues long. CDR3: CASSISRVDGYTF. CDR3 bases: TGTGCCAGTAGTATTTCCAGGGTGGATGGCTACACCTTC.

This rearrangement joins TRBV6-5 to TRBJ1-5, with a possible D match to TRBD1 (6 bases). The CDR3 length is 15 residues. The germline gives CDR1 MNHEY, CDR2 SVGAGI. V was clipped by 7 bases and J by 6 bases, with 19 bases between them. DNA of the CDR3: TGTGCCAGCAACCCTGCGGGGGGCTTGGGTCAGCCCCAGCATTTT. It codes for CASNPAGGLGQPQHF.

The chain carries TRBV29-1 and TRBJ2-4; perhaps D is TRBD1 or TRBD2 (6 bases each). Germline V gene sequence: CDR1 SQVTM, CDR2 ANQGSEA. Trimming shortened V by 3 bases and J by 8 bases, and 8 bases separated the two germline ends. This CDR3 region has 11 residues. CDR3 sequence (DNA): TGCAGCGTTGATGGGGGGCACATTCAGTACTTC. It yields the protein CSVDGGHIQYF.

This clone has just a few counts. DNA for the CDR3: TGTGCCAGCAGCCTCTGGAACTCCTACGAGCAGTACTTC. Translation: CASSLWNSYEQYF. The chain is built from TRBV3-1 (or the pseudogene TRBV3-2) and TRBJ2-7; D call uncertain. V was trimmed by 4 bases and J by 0 bases, leaving 7 bases between them. Per germline, CDR1 LGHDT and CDR2 YNNKEL (reference sequence). The CDR3 consists of 13 residues.

The V and J genes are TRBV7-2 and TRBJ2-3; D might be TRBD2 (5 bases). Germline CDR1 SGHTA, CDR2 FQGNSA. The CDR3 covers 14 residues. V was cut by 7 bases and J by 3 bases, with 14 bases left in between. The CDR3 bases are TGTGCCAGCACCCTACTCAGAGGGACAGATACGCAGTATTTT. Protein product: CASTLLRGTDTQYF.

The V gene is TRBV19, the J gene TRBJ2-1; 8 bases match TRBD1. Germline CDR1 is LNHDA and CDR2 is SQIVND (reference sequence). V lost 6 bases to trimming and J lost 12 bases; unmatched junction nucleotides: 13. This CDR3 is 14 amino acids long. The CDR3 sequence is CASSLTGDSSWQFF. The CDR3 region has the DNA TGTGCCAGTAGCCTGACAGGGGACTCATCATGGCAGTTCTTC.